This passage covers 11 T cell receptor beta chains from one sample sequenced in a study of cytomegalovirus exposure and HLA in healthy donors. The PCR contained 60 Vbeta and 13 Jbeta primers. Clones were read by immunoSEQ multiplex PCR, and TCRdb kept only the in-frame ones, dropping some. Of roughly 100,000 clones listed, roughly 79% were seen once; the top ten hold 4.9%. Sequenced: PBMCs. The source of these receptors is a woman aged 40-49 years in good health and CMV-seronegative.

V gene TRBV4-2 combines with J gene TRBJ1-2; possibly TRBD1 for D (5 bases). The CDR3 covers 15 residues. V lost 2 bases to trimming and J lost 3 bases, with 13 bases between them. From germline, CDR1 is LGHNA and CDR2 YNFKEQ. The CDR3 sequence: CASSQTEQADYGYTF. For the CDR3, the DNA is TGTGCCAGCAGCCAAACCGAACAGGCGGACTATGGCTACACCTTC.

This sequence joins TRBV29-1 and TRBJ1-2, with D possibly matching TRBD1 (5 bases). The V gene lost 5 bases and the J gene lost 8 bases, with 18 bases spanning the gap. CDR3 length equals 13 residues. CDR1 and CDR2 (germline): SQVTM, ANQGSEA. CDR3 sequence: CSVLTPTEKGYTF. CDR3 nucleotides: TGCAGCGTTCTAACGCCGACAGAGAAAGGCTACACCTTC. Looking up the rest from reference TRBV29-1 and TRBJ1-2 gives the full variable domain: SAVISQKPSRDICQRGTSLTIQCQVDSQVTMMFWYRQQPGQSLTLIATANQGSEATYESGFVIDKFPISRPNLTFSTLTVSNMSPEDSSIYLCSVLTPTEKGYTFGSGTRLTVV.

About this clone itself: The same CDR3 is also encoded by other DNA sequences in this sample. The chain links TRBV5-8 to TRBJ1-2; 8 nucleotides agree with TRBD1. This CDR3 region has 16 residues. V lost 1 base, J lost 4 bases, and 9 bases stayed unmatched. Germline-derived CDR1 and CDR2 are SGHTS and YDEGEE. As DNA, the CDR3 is TGTGCCAGCAGCTTGACAGGGGGACGCTCCGGCTATGGCTACACCTTC. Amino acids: CASSLTGGRSGYGYTF.

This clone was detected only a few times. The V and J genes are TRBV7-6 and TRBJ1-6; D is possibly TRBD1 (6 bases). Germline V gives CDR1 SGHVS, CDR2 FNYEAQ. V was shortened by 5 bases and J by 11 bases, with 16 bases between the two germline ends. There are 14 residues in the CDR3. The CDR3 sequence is CASSPGGALTPLHF. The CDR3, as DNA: TGTGCCAGCAGCCCCGGGGGGGCCCTGACACCCCTCCACTTT.

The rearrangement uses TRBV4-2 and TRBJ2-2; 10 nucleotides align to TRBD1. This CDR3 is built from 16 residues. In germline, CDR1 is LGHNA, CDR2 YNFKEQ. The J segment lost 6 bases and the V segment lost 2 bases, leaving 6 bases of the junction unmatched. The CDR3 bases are TGTGCCAGCAGCCAAAAGACAGGGGGCGATGCCGGGGAGCTGTTTTTT. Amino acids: CASSQKTGGDAGELFF.

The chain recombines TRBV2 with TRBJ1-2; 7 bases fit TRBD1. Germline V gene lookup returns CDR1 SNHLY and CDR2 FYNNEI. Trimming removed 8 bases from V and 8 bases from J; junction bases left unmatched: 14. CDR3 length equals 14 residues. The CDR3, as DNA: TGTGCCAGCCTGCGACAGGGAACAAGGTCCGGCTACACCTTC. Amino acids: CASLRQGTRSGYTF.

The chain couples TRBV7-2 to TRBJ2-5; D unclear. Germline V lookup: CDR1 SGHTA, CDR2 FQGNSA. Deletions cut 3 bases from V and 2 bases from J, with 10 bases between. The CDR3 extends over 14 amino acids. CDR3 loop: CASSFVALQETQYF. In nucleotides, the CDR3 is TGTGCCAGCAGCTTTGTGGCCTTACAAGAGACCCAGTACTTC.

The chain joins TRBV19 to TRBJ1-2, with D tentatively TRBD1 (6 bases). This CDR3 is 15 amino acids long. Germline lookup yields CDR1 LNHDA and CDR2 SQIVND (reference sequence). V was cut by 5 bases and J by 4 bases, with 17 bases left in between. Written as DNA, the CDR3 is TGTGCCAGTAGTCCCAACAGGGCAGAGGGCTATGGCTACACCTTC. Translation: CASSPNRAEGYGYTF.

The CDR3 DNA reads TGCGCCAGCAGCCAAGGCCGGGACAGGGGTTCGCGGCAGCCCCAGCATTTT. Protein product: CASSQGRDRGSRQPQHF. The V call is TRBV4-1, the J call TRBJ1-5; TRBD1 matches 10 bases. Unmatched junction bases numbered 10, after V lost 1 base and J lost 7 bases. Germline CDR1 and CDR2: MGHRA and YSYEKL. CDR3 size: 17 residues.

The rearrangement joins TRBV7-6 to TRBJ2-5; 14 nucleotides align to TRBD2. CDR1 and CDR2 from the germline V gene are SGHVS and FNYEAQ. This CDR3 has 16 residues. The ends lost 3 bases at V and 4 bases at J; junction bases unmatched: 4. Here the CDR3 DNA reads TGTGCCAGCAGCTTCACCGGGACTAGCGGGGGAGAGACCCAGTACTTC. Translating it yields CASSFTGTSGGETQYF.

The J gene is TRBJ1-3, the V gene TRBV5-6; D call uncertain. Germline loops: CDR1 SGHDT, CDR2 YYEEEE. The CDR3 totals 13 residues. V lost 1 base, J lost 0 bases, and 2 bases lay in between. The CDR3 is CASSLLSGNTIYF. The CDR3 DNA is TGTGCCAGCAGCTTGCTCTCTGGAAACACCATATATTTT.